The clone carrying this T cell receptor beta chain was recorded a few times. This entry comes from a study of beta chain features in type 1 diabetes. The trim removed 6 bases at V and 3 bases at J, leaving 5 bases unmatched. This CDR3 contains 15 residues. The germline V gene has CDR1 SNHLY and CDR2 FYNNEI. Isolated RNA was reverse transcribed in full, so expressed TCRB transcripts were sequenced. Here immunoSEQ multiplex PCR was the method, and the copy in TCRdb shows in-frame clones only, minus some. This table has under 900,000 clones, roughly 15% appearing once. Sequences were obtained from naive CD4+ T cells from blood. The chain links TRBV2 to TRBJ2-3, with 11 bases matching TRBD2. The receptor's source is a woman between 18 and 29 years old in good health. As DNA, the CDR3 is TGTGCCAGCAGACTAGCGGGAGCTCGGACAGATACGCAGTATTTT. Residues: CASRLAGARTDTQYF.